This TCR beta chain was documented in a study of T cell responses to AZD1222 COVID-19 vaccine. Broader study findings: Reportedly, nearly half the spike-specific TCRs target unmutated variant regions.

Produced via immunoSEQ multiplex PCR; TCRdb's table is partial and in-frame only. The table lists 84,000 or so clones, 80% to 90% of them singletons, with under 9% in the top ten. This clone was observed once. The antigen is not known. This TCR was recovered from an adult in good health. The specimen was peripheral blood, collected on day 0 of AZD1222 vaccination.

The CDR3 loop is CASSLVPYEQYF. The CDR3 nucleotides read TGTGCCAGCAGCTTAGTTCCCTACGAGCAGTACTTC. This chain joins TRBV7-9 and TRBJ2-7, with D unclear. This CDR3 is 12 amino acids long. The V gene's germline CDR1 is SEHNR and CDR2 FQNEAQ (reference sequence). Trimming stripped 1 base from V and 2 bases from J, with 3 bases between.